One and the same sample provided the 32 T cell receptor beta chains below, sequenced in a study of shared clonotypes between healthy human individuals. Only in-frame clones appear in the TCRdb table, and some are missing; sequencing was by immunoSEQ multiplex PCR. The data contain about 600,000 clones, about 95% of them seen just once; the ten biggest clones take up about 0.11%. CD8 cells regarded as naive lacked CD45RO, were positively chosen for CCR7, and omitted terminally differentiated effector memory CD45RA+ cells. Input material: naive CD8+ T cells sorted from blood. The source is a woman aged 25 to 45 in good health.

The chain employs TRBV7-6 and TRBJ1-1, with TRBD1 as a possible D gene (6 bases). V was pared by 1 base and J by 5 bases, with 17 bases between. The CDR3 extends over 16 amino acids. CDR1 and CDR2 (germline): SGHVS, FNYEAQ. CDR3 region: CASSLGGEGVDTEAFF. DNA for the CDR3: TGTGCCAGCAGCTTAGGCGGTGAGGGGGTTGATACTGAAGCTTTCTTT.

V usage is TRBV10-3 and J usage is TRBJ2-2; TRBD2 agrees at 10 bases. The CDR3 has 14 residues. CDR1 and CDR2 (germline): ENHRY, SYGVKD. V dropped 10 bases and J dropped 4; count of bases not matched to a gene: 6. The CDR3: CATLAGVTTGELFF. As DNA, the CDR3 is TGTGCCACGCTAGCGGGAGTCACCACCGGGGAGCTGTTTTTT.

The chain couples TRBV9 to TRBJ1-5, with D unresolved. V lost 3 bases and J lost 0, with 7 bases in between. The CDR3 totals 14 residues. From germline, CDR1 is SGDLS and CDR2 YYNGEE. The CDR3 bases are TGTGCCAGCAGCGCAGGACCTAGCAATCAGCCCCAGCATTTT. Its translation: CASSAGPSNQPQHF.

V usage is TRBV10-1 and J usage is TRBJ2-7; D is possibly TRBD1 or TRBD2 (5 bases each). Germline values: CDR1 WNHNN, CDR2 SYGVQD (reference sequence). The CDR3 totals 13 residues. V was clipped by 3 bases and J by 5 bases, with 11 bases between them. CDR3 coding DNA: TGCGCCAGCAGTGATGAGGGGCTCGACGAGCAGTACTTC. Its translation is CASSDEGLDEQYF.

J is TRBJ2-2 and V is TRBV19; D is unresolved. The CDR3 consists of 14 residues. The germline V gene has CDR1 LNHDA and CDR2 SQIVND (reference sequence). V was cut by 5 bases and J by 9 bases, with 16 bases left in between. Here the CDR3 reads CASSFDAGLRELFF. In DNA, the CDR3 is TGTGCCAGTAGTTTCGATGCAGGCCTCAGGGAGCTGTTTTTT.

V gene TRBV7-6 combines with J gene TRBJ2-7, with D tentatively TRBD2 (6 bases). The CDR3 sequence is 15 residues long. V lost 1 base to trimming and J lost 2 bases, with 12 bases between them. Germline-derived CDR1 and CDR2 are SGHVS and FNYEAQ. CDR3 in amino acids: CASSLELAPTYEQYF. The DNA for the CDR3 is TGTGCCAGCAGCTTAGAACTAGCTCCTACCTACGAGCAGTACTTC.

The genes are TRBV29-1 and TRBJ1-1, with D possibly being TRBD1 (5 bases). Per germline, CDR1 SQVTM and CDR2 ANQGSEA. This CDR3 has 11 residues. V shed 7 bases and J shed 5 bases, with 11 bases lying between them. The chain's CDR3 is CSAPRGTEAFF. The CDR3 coding sequence is TGCAGCGCGCCTCGGGGGACTGAAGCTTTCTTT.

The chain recombines TRBV28 with TRBJ2-6; the match to TRBD1 covers 7 bases. The CDR3 consists of 17 residues. The ends lost 5 bases at V and 3 bases at J; junction bases unmatched: 10. Germline V gene data show CDR1 as MDHEN and CDR2 as SYDVKM. CDR3 bases: TGTGCCAGCAGTCCCGAACAGGGGATGAGTGGGGCCAACGTCCTGACTTTC. It yields the protein CASSPEQGMSGANVLTF.

The gene calls are TRBV27 and TRBJ1-3; D may be TRBD1 (6 bases). CDR3 length: 14 amino acids. Germline assignment: CDR1 MNHEY and CDR2 SMNVEV (reference sequence). Trimming pared 4 bases from V and 2 bases from J, leaving 9 bases between. CDR3 loop: CASSYRVPGNTIYF. In DNA, the CDR3 is TGTGCCAGCAGTTACAGGGTGCCTGGAAACACCATATATTTT.

The V gene is TRBV27, the J gene TRBJ2-7, with 7 bases lining up with TRBD2. The CDR3 totals 14 residues. Unmatched junction bases numbered 6, after V lost 1 base and J lost 6 bases. Germline V gene lookup returns CDR1 MNHEY and CDR2 SMNVEV (reference sequence). CDR3 sequence: CASSLLGGMGEQYF. As DNA, the CDR3 is TGTGCCAGCAGTTTATTGGGGGGGATGGGCGAGCAGTACTTC.

The chain combines TRBV6-1 with TRBJ2-7, with D hard to call. CDR3 length: 14 residues. V was pared by 2 bases and J by 2 bases, with 10 bases between. The germline V gene encodes CDR1 MNHNS and CDR2 SASEGT. The CDR3 sequence is CASSEHWPAYEQYF. For the CDR3, the DNA is TGTGCCAGCAGTGAACACTGGCCAGCCTACGAGCAGTACTTC.

The CDR3 protein is CASSGTSGTPRSYNEQFF. Written as DNA, the CDR3 is TGTGCCAGCAGTGGGACTAGCGGGACTCCACGCTCCTACAATGAGCAGTTCTTC. J is TRBJ2-1 and V is TRBV2; 12 nucleotides align to TRBD2. Germline assignment: CDR1 SNHLY and CDR2 FYNNEI. V lost 4 bases, J lost 0 bases, and 7 bases stayed unmatched. CDR3 length: 18 amino acids.

The chain couples TRBV29-1 to TRBJ2-1, with 9 bases identical to TRBD2. The trim removed 6 bases at V and 4 bases at J, leaving 7 bases unmatched. This CDR3 comprises 14 residues. CDR1 SQVTM and CDR2 ANQGSEA come from the germline V gene. CDR3 loop: CSVPGLAKYNEQFF. The CDR3 nucleotides are TGCAGCGTCCCGGGACTAGCAAAATACAATGAGCAGTTCTTC.

The chain recombines TRBV27 with TRBJ2-4; tentatively, D is TRBD1 or TRBD2 (5 bases each). Per germline, CDR1 MNHEY and CDR2 SMNVEV (reference sequence). The ends were cut back, 4 bases at V and 0 bases at J, with 13 bases in the middle. This CDR3 region has 16 residues. Here the CDR3 DNA reads TGTGCCAGCAGTTCTCGGGACGGCGTAGCCAAAAACATTCAGTACTTC. Translating it yields CASSSRDGVAKNIQYF.

There are a few counts of this clone. Other DNA sequences within the sample encode an identical CDR3. The chain joins TRBV6-5 to TRBJ2-7, with D perhaps TRBD1 (5 bases). CDR1 and CDR2 (germline): MNHEY, SVGAGI. The CDR3 is 13 amino acids. Trimming shortened V by 0 bases and J by 3 bases, and 6 bases separated the two germline ends. This chain's CDR3 is CASSYSQGYEQYF. The CDR3, as DNA: TGTGCCAGCAGTTACTCCCAGGGCTACGAGCAGTACTTC.

The chain carries TRBV5-4 and TRBJ1-6; 9 bases line up with TRBD1. CDR3 length equals 15 residues. The V segment lost 0 bases and the J segment 7 bases; nucleotides outside the gene matches: 2. Germline V gene data show CDR1 as SGHNT and CDR2 as YYREEE (reference sequence). This chain's CDR3 is CASSLGTGDNSPLHF. The CDR3 nucleotides are TGTGCCAGCAGCTTGGGGACAGGGGACAATTCACCCCTCCACTTT.

The chain uses TRBV28 and TRBJ1-6, with 8 nucleotides matching TRBD1. V shed 5 bases and J 5 bases; nucleotides not matched to a gene: 8. Germline CDR1 and CDR2: MDHEN and SYDVKM. The CDR3 covers 16 residues. The CDR3 region is CASSPSTGVNNSPLHF. CDR3 nucleotides: TGTGCCAGCAGTCCCTCGACAGGGGTGAATAATTCACCCCTCCACTTT.

The V gene is TRBV28, the J gene TRBJ2-7, with 9 bases that match TRBD1. The CDR3 is 14 residues long. With V trimmed by 6 bases and J by 3 bases, 6 bases remained unmatched. Germline V gives CDR1 MDHEN, CDR2 SYDVKM. The CDR3 protein is CASREDRGLYEQYF. Here the CDR3 DNA reads TGTGCCAGCAGAGAGGACAGGGGCCTCTACGAGCAGTACTTC.

The chain recombines TRBV7-6 with TRBJ2-3; weak D call: TRBD2 (6 bases). From germline, CDR1 is SGHVS and CDR2 FNYEAQ. Trimming pared 2 bases from V and 2 bases from J, leaving 11 bases between. This CDR3 contains 15 residues. CDR3 sequence (DNA): TGTGCCAGCAGCTTACAGGCGGGACTCACAGATACGCAGTATTTT. It encodes CASSLQAGLTDTQYF.

The V gene is TRBV5-4, the J gene TRBJ2-7; TRBD1 matches 9 bases. V lost 6 bases to trimming and J lost 7 bases; unmatched junction nucleotides: 11. Germline V gives CDR1 SGHNT, CDR2 YYREEE (reference sequence). This CDR3 has 14 residues. CDR3 DNA: TGTGCCAGCAACCCGGGACAGGGAATTCGAGAGCAGTACTTC. The encoded protein is CASNPGQGIREQYF.

The sample holds one count of this clone. This chain uses TRBV25-1 with TRBJ2-5; 7 bases line up with TRBD1. The CDR3 consists of 13 residues. Germline values: CDR1 MGHDK, CDR2 SYGVNS. Unmatched junction bases numbered 4, after V lost 4 bases and J lost 5 bases. The CDR3 nucleotides read TGTGCCAGCAGTGTCGGCAGGGGGGAGACCCAGTACTTC. Protein product: CASSVGRGETQYF.

CDR3 DNA: TGTGCCAGCAGCTTGGTGCTGAACACTGAAGCTTTCTTT. Protein sequence: CASSLVLNTEAFF. The genes are TRBV5-6 and TRBJ1-1; D is undetermined. This CDR3 has 13 residues. Between the trimmed V and J ends, which lost 0 bases and 0 bases, there was a span of 3 bases. Germline CDR1 SGHDT, CDR2 YYEEEE.

This clone is a singleton in its sample. The rearrangement joins TRBV28 to TRBJ2-3; maybe TRBD1 (5 bases). The germline CDR1 and CDR2 sequences are MDHEN and SYDVKM. The CDR3 has 15 residues. Trimming left V 2 bases short and J 0 bases short, with 9 bases between. The CDR3 spells CASSLTGSSTDTQYF. Here the CDR3 DNA reads TGTGCCAGCAGTTTAACAGGATCTAGCACAGATACGCAGTATTTT.

This chain links TRBV7-9 with TRBJ2-3; TRBD2 is a possible D gene (5 bases). Germline lookup yields CDR1 SEHNR and CDR2 FQNEAQ (reference sequence). Trimming cost V 8 bases and J 5 bases, with 5 bases left between them. This CDR3 has 10 residues. CDR3 in DNA: TGTGCCAGCGGGAGAGATACGCAGTATTTT. This sequence encodes CASGRDTQYF.

The CDR3 here is CASSLGVVVADEQFF. DNA for the CDR3: TGTGCCAGCAGCTTGGGGGTCGTGGTGGCGGATGAGCAGTTCTTC. J is TRBJ2-1 and V is TRBV5-4; D gene ambiguous. The CDR3 spans 15 residues. Deletions cut 0 bases from V and 8 bases from J, with 15 bases between. The germline gives CDR1 SGHNT, CDR2 YYREEE (reference sequence).

The chain couples TRBV7-6 to TRBJ2-1, with 11 bases matching TRBD2. The J segment lost 9 bases and the V segment lost 5 bases, leaving 12 bases of the junction unmatched. Germline CDR1 is SGHVS and CDR2 is FNYEAQ. CDR3 length equals 16 residues. The CDR3 DNA reads TGTGCCAGCAGCGCTGGGACTAGCGGTAGAATCGGTGAGCAGTTCTTC. Translation gives CASSAGTSGRIGEQFF.

V is TRBV27 and J is TRBJ2-7; 11 positions agree with TRBD2. Germline V lookup: CDR1 MNHEY, CDR2 SMNVEV (reference sequence). Unmatched junction bases numbered 11, after V lost 4 bases and J lost 3 bases. The CDR3 runs 17 residues. For the CDR3, the DNA is TGTGCCAGCAGTTCAGGACTAGCGGGCCCAAGACTCTACGAGCAGTACTTC. Translation: CASSSGLAGPRLYEQYF.

This clone was recorded a few times. Other DNA sequences of this sample code for an identical CDR3. The chain combines TRBV19 with TRBJ2-7, with 7 bases identical to TRBD2. Germline values: CDR1 LNHDA, CDR2 SQIVND (reference sequence). The ends lost 6 bases at V and 2 bases at J; junction bases unmatched: 4. This CDR3 spans 13 amino acids. The CDR3 nucleotides read TGTGCCAGTAGGCCTAGCGGAGCCTACGAGCAGTACTTC. Translated, it gives CASRPSGAYEQYF. Together with reference TRBV19 and TRBJ2-7, the CDR3 gives the full variable domain: DGGITQSPKYLFRKEGQNVTLSCEQNLNHDAMYWYRQDPGQGLRLIYYSQIVNDFQKGDIAEGYSVSREKKESFPLTVTSAQKNPTAFYLCASRPSGAYEQYFGPGTRLTVT.

The CDR3 here is CASSHPGQGYEQYF. CDR3 nucleotides: TGTGCCAGCAGTCACCCGGGACAGGGGTACGAGCAGTACTTC. The J gene is TRBJ2-7, the V gene TRBV7-2; 10 bases agree with TRBD1. The CDR3 contains 14 residues. V was pared by 6 bases and J by 4 bases, with 6 bases of the junction left unmatched. Germline values: CDR1 SGHTA, CDR2 FQGNSA.

The chain combines TRBV6-1 with TRBJ2-7; 8 positions match TRBD1. The germline gives CDR1 MNHNS, CDR2 SASEGT. The length of the CDR3 is 14 residues. J was trimmed by 4 bases and V by 5 bases; bases with no gene match: 7. CDR3 in amino acids: CASSSGQVRYEQYF. CDR3 nucleotides: TGTGCCAGCAGTTCGGGACAGGTTCGTTACGAGCAGTACTTC.

The chain links TRBV29-1 to TRBJ2-7, with 10 bases fitting TRBD2. There are 14 residues in the CDR3. Trimming at V came to 4 bases and at J to 0 bases, leaving 3 bases not matched to a gene. Germline CDR1 and CDR2: SQVTM and ANQGSEA. CDR3 residues: CSVAQREGSYEQYF. CDR3 coding DNA: TGCAGCGTTGCCCAGCGGGAGGGCTCCTACGAGCAGTACTTC.

This rearrangement joins TRBV5-1 to TRBJ2-7; 9 bases map to TRBD1. Unmatched junction bases numbered 11, after V lost 8 bases and J lost 2 bases. CDR3 length: 15 residues. From germline, CDR1 is SGHRS and CDR2 YFSETQ. CDR3 residues: CARRGWDRAPYEQYF. DNA for the CDR3: TGCGCCAGAAGGGGTTGGGACAGGGCGCCCTACGAGCAGTACTTC.